Shown below are 19 T cell receptor beta chains from a single sample sequenced in a study of blood T cell repertoires in COVID-19. Sequenced by immunoSEQ multiplex PCR; TCRdb stores in-frame clones only, minus some. The data show about 410,000 clones, with 75% to 90% seen just once and 1.5% to 1.7% held by the top ten. Input material: peripheral blood. These receptors came from a woman aged 35 to 49 with COVID-19, enrolled during active disease.

The J gene is TRBJ1-6, the V gene TRBV27; D not certain. Germline V gene lookup returns CDR1 MNHEY and CDR2 SMNVEV (reference sequence). The V and J ends lost 4 bases and 6 bases respectively, with 13 bases between them. This CDR3 spans 15 amino acids. CDR3 protein: CASSSGRGINSPLHF. In nucleotides, the CDR3 is TGTGCCAGCAGTTCCGGACGGGGAATTAATTCACCCCTCCACTTT.

This chain joins TRBV3-1 (or the pseudogene TRBV3-2) and TRBJ2-5; the D gene is possibly TRBD2 (6 bases). The CDR3 covers 15 residues. V gave up 4 bases and J gave up 5 bases, with 17 bases separating them. CDR1 LGHDT and CDR2 YNNKEL come from the germline V gene (reference sequence). The CDR3 coding sequence is TGTGCCAGCAGCCTCTCCTGGCGGGGTTCGGAGACCCAGTACTTC. It specifies CASSLSWRGSETQYF.

This chain connects TRBV10-3 to TRBJ2-3, with D perhaps matching TRBD2 (6 bases). Per germline, CDR1 ENHRY and CDR2 SYGVKD. V was pared by 6 bases and J by 2 bases, with 18 bases between. The length of the CDR3 is 16 residues. CDR3 DNA: TGTGCCATCAGAGACCCGGACTACCTTGACACAGATACGCAGTATTTT. Translation: CAIRDPDYLDTDTQYF.

The genes are TRBV3-1 (or the pseudogene TRBV3-2) and TRBJ2-2; weak D call: TRBD2 (5 bases). V was pared by 11 bases and J by 5 bases, with 15 bases between. Germline V lookup: CDR1 LGHDT, CDR2 YNNKEL (reference sequence). The CDR3 runs to 13 residues. The CDR3 DNA follows: TGTGCCTGTCGAGAGGGCGGGACCGGGGAGCTGTTTTTT. Its protein product is CACREGGTGELFF.

This sequence joins TRBV7-2 and TRBJ2-5; the match to TRBD2 covers 7 bases. This CDR3 is built from 17 residues. From germline, CDR1 is SGHTA and CDR2 FQGNSA. V lost 4 bases to trimming and J lost 5 bases; unmatched junction nucleotides: 16. In DNA form, the CDR3 reads TGTGCCAGCAGCTCCCCCGGGCCCCTACCCGGGGGGGAGACCCAGTACTTC. It codes for CASSSPGPLPGGETQYF. The full variable domain, its missing parts supplied by reference TRBV7-2 and TRBJ2-5, is GAGVSQSPSNKVTEKGKDVELRCDPISGHTALYWYRQSLGQGLEFLIYFQGNSAPDKSGLPSDRFSAERTGGSVSTLTIQRTQQEDSAVYLCASSSPGPLPGGETQYFGPGTRLLVL.

V gene TRBV27 combines with J gene TRBJ2-7, with D maybe TRBD1 (6 bases). The ends were cut back, 6 bases at V and 5 bases at J, with 17 bases in the middle. The CDR3 spans 14 residues. Germline V CDR1 and CDR2: MNHEY, SMNVEV (reference sequence). In DNA, the CDR3 is TGTGCCAGCAGATCACTCAGGGGTAGGAACGAGCAGTACTTC. It yields the protein CASRSLRGRNEQYF.

The V gene is TRBV7-2, the J gene TRBJ2-3, with D tentatively TRBD2 (6 bases). The CDR3 consists of 16 residues. The germline gives CDR1 SGHTA, CDR2 FQGNSA. Trimming shortened V by 5 bases and J by 0 bases, and 15 bases separated the two germline ends. CDR3 loop: CASSILPSGSTDTQYF. CDR3 nucleotides: TGTGCCAGCAGCATCCTACCCAGCGGGAGCACAGATACGCAGTATTTT.

This sequence joins TRBV25-1 and TRBJ1-2, with 7 nucleotides matching TRBD1. Germline lookup yields CDR1 MGHDK and CDR2 SYGVNS. J was trimmed by 2 bases and V by 2 bases; bases with no gene match: 11. The CDR3 length is 17 residues. CDR3 sequence (DNA): TGTGCCAGCAGTGAAGCTGGCAGGGGGGTAGGCAACTATGGCTACACCTTC. Translating it yields CASSEAGRGVGNYGYTF.

The chain combines TRBV12-5 with TRBJ2-7; 9 positions agree with TRBD2. This CDR3 contains 15 residues. Unmatched junction bases numbered 12, after V lost 4 bases and J lost 8 bases. Germline values: CDR1 LGHNT, CDR2 FRNRAP. The CDR3 reads CASGSQNSGGTKQYF. CDR3 nucleotide sequence: TGTGCTAGTGGTTCCCAAAATAGCGGGGGAACGAAGCAGTACTTC.

The chain is built from TRBV10-3 and TRBJ1-2; no reliable D call. The CDR3 consists of 14 residues. The V and J ends lost 0 bases and 8 bases respectively, with 13 bases between them. Germline V lookup: CDR1 ENHRY, CDR2 SYGVKD. CDR3 in DNA: TGTGCCATCAGTGAGTCGGAGGTTGGCGGCGGCTACACCTTC. Translation: CAISESEVGGGYTF.

The rearrangement links TRBV5-4 to TRBJ1-2; D is possibly TRBD1 (5 bases). The V gene's germline CDR1 is SGHNT and CDR2 YYREEE (reference sequence). Trimming removed 2 bases at V and 5 bases at J, with 19 bases between. The CDR3 has 16 amino acids. CDR3 region: CASSLRSQGAPYGYTF. As DNA, the CDR3 is TGTGCCAGCAGCTTAAGGTCCCAAGGGGCACCTTATGGCTACACCTTC.

The chain uses TRBV7-9 and TRBJ1-4; D is unresolved. Trimming removed 2 bases at V and 6 bases at J, with 13 bases between. The CDR3 spans 15 residues. CDR1 and CDR2 (germline): SEHNR, FQNEAQ (reference sequence). CDR3 in amino acids: CASSLSGLSDEKLFF. CDR3 nucleotide sequence: TGTGCCAGCAGCTTAAGTGGCCTCTCCGATGAAAAACTGTTTTTT.

CDR3 sequence reads: CASSRQGSQPQHF. CDR3 nucleotides: TGTGCCAGCAGCCGACAGGGTTCTCAGCCCCAGCATTTT. The V and J genes are TRBV11-2 and TRBJ1-5; 7 bases map to TRBD1. The ends lost 5 bases at V and 6 bases at J; junction bases unmatched: 4. Germline V lookup: CDR1 SGHAT, CDR2 FQNNGV. CDR3 length: 13 amino acids.

Concerning this clone: Mismatch with germline at one junction end may stem from a read error. This sequence joins TRBV7-9 and TRBJ1-1; D call uncertain. In germline, CDR1 is SEHNR, CDR2 FQNEAQ (reference sequence). CDR3 length: 13 amino acids. In DNA form, the CDR3 reads TGTGCCAGCAGCCTCGACTCGAACACTAAAGCTTTCTTT. Its translation is CASSLDSNTKAFF.

The chain combines TRBV5-1 with TRBJ1-5; weak D call: TRBD1 (6 bases). The germline gives CDR1 SGHRS, CDR2 YFSETQ. The V end lost 0 bases, the J end lost 6 bases, and 13 bases lay between the germline ends. This CDR3 region has 15 residues. CDR3: CASSLVAGEGQPQHF. CDR3 sequence (DNA): TGCGCCAGCAGCTTGGTGGCAGGGGAAGGTCAGCCCCAGCATTTT.

V gene TRBV7-2 combines with J gene TRBJ1-5; perhaps TRBD1 as D (5 bases). The V gene lost 5 bases and the J gene lost 5 bases, with 16 bases spanning the gap. The germline CDR1 and CDR2 sequences are SGHTA and FQGNSA. The CDR3 is 15 residues long. CDR3 region: CASSKRPGDDQPQHF. The DNA for the CDR3 is TGTGCCAGCAGCAAACGGCCGGGGGACGATCAGCCCCAGCATTTT.

The rearrangement links TRBV19 to TRBJ1-6, with D possibly being TRBD1 (5 bases). Germline CDR1 and CDR2: LNHDA and SQIVND (reference sequence). V lost 11 bases and J lost 6, with 17 bases in between. CDR3 length equals 14 residues. The CDR3 region is CASLDPGVNSPLHF. Here the CDR3 DNA reads TGTGCCTCCTTAGACCCGGGGGTTAATTCACCCCTCCACTTT.

This chain uses TRBV10-3 with TRBJ1-2; 11 bases align to TRBD1. CDR1 is ENHRY and CDR2 is SYGVKD in the germline V gene. This CDR3 comprises 16 residues. The V gene end was trimmed by 7 bases and the J gene end by 5 bases; junction bases not matched to a gene: 12. The CDR3 DNA is TGTGCCATCACCTTAGGACAGGGGGCATCTCGGTATGGCTACACCTTC. It specifies CAITLGQGASRYGYTF.

V usage is TRBV3-1 (or the pseudogene TRBV3-2) and J usage is TRBJ2-5, with 12 bases identical to TRBD2. Trimming cost V 5 bases and J 5 bases; bases outside gene matches: 6. Germline assignment: CDR1 LGHDT and CDR2 YNNKEL (reference sequence). The CDR3 contains 15 residues. The CDR3 DNA is TGTGCCAGCAGCGAACGACTAGCGGGAGTGGAGACCCAGTACTTC. This sequence encodes CASSERLAGVETQYF.